A single sample is the source of the 22 T cell receptor beta chains below, sequenced in a study of blood T cell repertoires in COVID-19. The repertoire was sequenced with immunoSEQ multiplex PCR; TCRdb's copy has only in-frame clones and lacks some. The table lists about 300,000 clones, around nine tenths of them singletons. Sequenced: PBMCs or T cells enriched from blood (not recorded which). These receptors were collected from a man in his fifties or sixties who had recovered from COVID-19.

V usage is TRBV5-8 and J usage is TRBJ1-2; tentative D call: TRBD1 (6 bases). Trimming pared 0 bases from V and 2 bases from J, leaving 11 bases between. Germline V CDR1 and CDR2: SGHTS, YDEGEE. The CDR3 consists of 15 residues. CDR3 coding DNA: TGTGCCAGCAGCTTGGAAATAGGGGGAAACTATGGCTACACCTTC. Residues: CASSLEIGGNYGYTF. Full variable domain (remainder filled in from reference TRBV5-8 and TRBJ1-2): EAGVTQSPTHLIKTRGQQATLRCSPISGHTSVYWYQQALGLGLQFLLWYDEGEERNRGNFPPRFSGRQFPNYSSELNVNALELEDSALYLCASSLEIGGNYGYTFGSGTRLTVV.

The V call is TRBV29-1, the J call TRBJ1-4, with 9 bases fitting TRBD1. Per germline, CDR1 SQVTM and CDR2 ANQGSEA. CDR3 size: 15 residues. The V segment lost 5 bases and the J segment 7 bases; nucleotides outside the gene matches: 11. As DNA, the CDR3 is TGCAGCGTTCTATCGACCGGGACAGGGATTGAAAAACTGTTTTTT. This gives the protein CSVLSTGTGIEKLFF.

This clone was counted only a few times. V is TRBV4-3 and J is TRBJ1-6; possibly TRBD1 for D (6 bases). Between the trimmed V and J ends, which lost 2 bases and 9 bases, there was a span of 11 bases. Per the germline V gene, CDR1 is LGHNA and CDR2 is YSLEER. The CDR3 is made up of 14 amino acids. The chain's CDR3 is CASSQTHRASPLHF. As DNA, the CDR3 is TGCGCCAGCAGCCAAACTCACAGGGCTTCACCCCTCCACTTT.

CDR3 DNA sequence: TGTGCCAGCAGTTCAGGACAGGGAAACTATGGCTACACCTTC. Translating it yields CASSSGQGNYGYTF. This chain connects TRBV28 to TRBJ1-2; TRBD1 agrees at 8 bases. Per germline, CDR1 MDHEN and CDR2 SYDVKM. This CDR3 spans 14 amino acids. The V segment lost 4 bases and the J segment 2 bases; nucleotides outside the gene matches: 3.

J is TRBJ1-1 and V is TRBV19; possibly TRBD1 for D (5 bases). The germline V gene encodes CDR1 LNHDA and CDR2 SQIVND (reference sequence). The V end was cut by 4 bases, the J end by 7 bases, with 19 bases between. The CDR3 runs to 15 residues. The CDR3 sequence: CASSKGTAGLNEAFF. For the CDR3, the DNA is TGTGCCAGTAGTAAAGGGACCGCGGGACTTAATGAAGCTTTCTTT.

This chain uses TRBV27 with TRBJ1-3; D may be TRBD1 (5 bases). Trimming took off 2 bases at V and 4 bases at J, with 18 bases between the two ends. Germline V CDR1 and CDR2: MNHEY, SMNVEV (reference sequence). This CDR3 has 17 residues. The CDR3 coding sequence is TGTGCCAGCAGTTTACATCCACGCCAGGGCGTAGGAAACACCATATATTTT. Its protein is CASSLHPRQGVGNTIYF.

This chain joins TRBV29-1 and TRBJ2-5; 7 positions match TRBD1. Germline assignment: CDR1 SQVTM and CDR2 ANQGSEA. Trimming at V came to 2 bases and at J to 5 bases, leaving 11 bases not matched to a gene. This CDR3 has 15 amino acids. As DNA, the CDR3 is TGCAGCGTTGAAAGGGGGCGGATGGTTGGGGAGACCCAGTACTTC. Protein: CSVERGRMVGETQYF.

The chain couples TRBV6-4 to TRBJ2-6, with 7 bases identical to TRBD1. Germline assignment: CDR1 MRHNA and CDR2 SNTAGT. The CDR3 runs to 18 residues. J was trimmed by 0 bases and V by 7 bases; bases with no gene match: 12. This chain's CDR3 is CASIEGGAPSSGANVLTF. As DNA, the CDR3 is TGTGCCAGCATAGAAGGGGGCGCCCCGAGCTCTGGGGCCAACGTCCTGACTTTC.

The chain combines TRBV28 with TRBJ2-1; D perhaps matches TRBD2 (6 bases). Germline V CDR1 and CDR2: MDHEN, SYDVKM. V shed 6 bases and J shed 0 bases, with 12 bases lying between them. This CDR3 contains 15 residues. In DNA, the CDR3 is TGTGCCAGCAGGTTTGGGGGGAGCTCCTACAATGAGCAGTTCTTC. Its translation is CASRFGGSSYNEQFF.

The chain joins TRBV19 to TRBJ1-5; D gene unclear. The germline V and J ends were trimmed by 1 base and 0 bases, with 7 bases remaining between them. CDR3 length equals 15 residues. Germline CDR1 is LNHDA and CDR2 is SQIVND (reference sequence). CDR3 nucleotide sequence: TGTGCCAGTAGTATAGCTCGGGATAGCAATCAGCCCCAGCATTTT. Amino acid sequence: CASSIARDSNQPQHF.

This chain connects TRBV27 to TRBJ2-7, with 11 bases fitting TRBD2. CDR1 is MNHEY, CDR2 SMNVEV, per germline (reference sequence). The length of the CDR3 is 15 residues. The trim removed 5 bases at V and 2 bases at J, leaving 5 bases unmatched. CDR3 amino acids: CASSPGTSGAYEQYF. CDR3 in DNA: TGTGCCAGCAGTCCGGGGACTAGCGGAGCCTACGAGCAGTACTTC.

This clone was observed once. The rearrangement links TRBV9 to TRBJ1-1, with 9 positions matching TRBD1. V was pared by 0 bases and J by 7 bases, with 7 bases of the junction left unmatched. The CDR3 spans 15 residues. Germline V lookup: CDR1 SGDLS, CDR2 YYNGEE. The DNA for the CDR3 is TGTGCCAGCAGCGTAGCCCTACAGGACAGGGGTGAAGCTTTCTTT. Translation: CASSVALQDRGEAFF.

The chain joins TRBV2 to TRBJ2-7; 9 bases agree with TRBD1. The CDR3 spans 15 residues. Germline CDR1 is SNHLY and CDR2 is FYNNEI. V was clipped by 4 bases and J by 5 bases; unmatched bases: 9. The CDR3 region has the DNA TGTGCCAGCAGTGTTTCGGACAGGGGAGTCAACGAGCAGTACTTC. Translation gives CASSVSDRGVNEQYF.

This clone was counted a few times. The rearrangement joins TRBV28 to TRBJ2-4, with D possibly matching TRBD1 (6 bases). CDR1 is MDHEN and CDR2 is SYDVKM in the germline V gene. Deletions cut 6 bases from V and 9 bases from J, with 18 bases between. The CDR3 length is 14 residues. The CDR3 spells CASSIGGQSGIQYF. DNA of the CDR3: TGTGCCAGCAGCATCGGAGGACAGTCGGGCATTCAGTACTTC.

This chain joins TRBV6-5 and TRBJ1-2; D is possibly TRBD1 (5 bases). The germline CDR1 and CDR2 sequences are MNHEY and SVGAGI. Trimming took off 6 bases at V and 4 bases at J, with 12 bases between the two ends. This CDR3 is built from 13 residues. CDR3 sequence reads: CASRQTGSYGYTF. The CDR3 DNA reads as TGTGCCAGCAGACAAACAGGCTCCTATGGCTACACCTTC.

The V and J genes are TRBV4-2 and TRBJ2-7; 9 bases match TRBD2. The CDR3 has 15 amino acids. J gave up 3 bases and V 1 base, and 4 bases lay outside the gene matches. CDR1 is LGHNA, CDR2 YNFKEQ, per germline. CDR3 bases: TGTGCCAGCAGCCAAGCTATACTAGCGGGCTACGAGCAGTACTTC. Its protein is CASSQAILAGYEQYF.

The V gene is TRBV18, the J gene TRBJ1-5; TRBD1 is a possible D gene (5 bases). Germline values: CDR1 KGHSH, CDR2 LQKENI. The CDR3 contains 14 residues. V lost 2 bases to trimming and J lost 2 bases, with 7 bases between them. CDR3 sequence (DNA): TGTGCCAGCTCACCAGGGGCCGGCAATCAGCCCCAGCATTTT. Protein sequence: CASSPGAGNQPQHF. Complete variable domain (other parts from reference TRBV18 and TRBJ1-5): NAGVMQNPRHLVRRRGQEARLRCSPMKGHSHVYWYRQLPEEGLKFMVYLQKENIIDESGMPKERFSAEFPKEGPSILRIQQVVRGDSAAYFCASSPGAGNQPQHFGDGTRLSIL.

The V gene is TRBV5-4, the J gene TRBJ2-1; tentative D call: TRBD1 (6 bases). With 4 bases removed from V and 9 bases from J, the gap between germline ends came to 20 bases. The CDR3 length is 15 residues. CDR1 and CDR2 from the germline V gene are SGHNT and YYREEE (reference sequence). CDR3 loop: CASSHRELRAGEQFF. In DNA form, the CDR3 reads TGTGCCAGCAGCCACAGGGAACTGAGGGCCGGTGAGCAGTTCTTC.

This clone was seen a handful of times. The chain is built from TRBV25-1 and TRBJ1-2; TRBD1 is a possible D gene (6 bases). Trimming removed 6 bases at V and 8 bases at J, with 22 bases between. Germline CDR1 is MGHDK and CDR2 is SYGVNS. The CDR3 length is 15 residues. The CDR3 here is CASSVKLGGAEGYTF. DNA for the CDR3: TGTGCCAGCAGCGTCAAGCTAGGGGGGGCTGAAGGCTACACCTTC.

Remarks on this clone: The germline gene is not matched at one end of the junction; a read error may be the cause. The chain is built from TRBV7-7 and TRBJ2-3, with D perhaps matching TRBD1 (6 bases). This CDR3 has 13 residues. Per the germline V gene, CDR1 is SSHAT and CDR2 is FNYEAQ (reference sequence). In nucleotides, the CDR3 is TGTGCTAGCAGCTCCGACAGGTCAGATACGCAGTATTTT. Protein: CASSSDRSDTQYF.

V gene TRBV19 combines with J gene TRBJ2-2; 7 nucleotides match TRBD1. Germline CDR1 is LNHDA and CDR2 is SQIVND (reference sequence). The CDR3 is made up of 17 amino acids. V lost 9 bases and J lost 1; bases outside the gene matches: 14. For the CDR3, the DNA is TGTGCCAGCCTAAGGACAGGAGCTTTGTTGAACACCGGGGAGCTGTTTTTT. It encodes CASLRTGALLNTGELFF. The complete variable domain, with remaining parts taken from reference TRBV19 and TRBJ2-2, reads DGGITQSPKYLFRKEGQNVTLSCEQNLNHDAMYWYRQDPGQGLRLIYYSQIVNDFQKGDIAEGYSVSREKKESFPLTVTSAQKNPTAFYLCASLRTGALLNTGELFFGEGSRLTVL.

CDR3 residues: CASGLVLTPAGGPETQYF. The CDR3 DNA sequence: TGTGCTAGTGGTTTGGTACTTACCCCAGCGGGAGGGCCAGAGACCCAGTACTTC. The rearrangement joins TRBV12-5 to TRBJ2-5; 10 nucleotides match TRBD2. CDR3 length: 18 amino acids. Germline trimming cut 0 bases from V and 4 bases from J; bases unmatched to any gene: 11. The germline V gene encodes CDR1 LGHNT and CDR2 FRNRAP.